This TCR beta chain was found in a study of neoadjuvant anti-PD-1 for oral cavity cancer. Germline V gene sequence: CDR1 SGHRS, CDR2 YFSETQ. The V end lost 1 base, the J end lost 5 bases, and 9 bases lay between the germline ends. The CDR3 is 14 residues long. Produced via immunoSEQ multiplex PCR; TCRdb's table is partial and in-frame only. The sample lists around 13,000 clones, around 72% occurring once. Comments on this clone: What it recognizes is unknown.

Study-wide findings and caveats: Treg/Th17 ratio rose with pretreatment blood and fell with post-treatment tumor TCRbeta clonality.

Time point described: after neoadjuvant nivolumab, at surgical resection. Patients had newly diagnosed, untreated stage II-IVA oral cavity squamous cell carcinoma. Blood cells were analyzed directly, without culture or expansion. Source: PBMCs, taken after nivolumab (anti-PD-1) treatment. This sequence originates from a person aged 35 to 85 with oral cavity squamous cell carcinoma. V gene TRBV5-1 combines with J gene TRBJ1-4; D is undetermined. The CDR3 region has the DNA TGCGCCAGCAGCTTGACAGTGGGGAATGAAAAACTGTTTTTT. Residues: CASSLTVGNEKLFF.